Below, 29 T cell receptor beta chains from the same sample are listed, as sequenced in a study of OX40 agonist ivuxolimab in advanced cancers. This table comes from immunoSEQ multiplex PCR, and its TCRdb copy is limited to in-frame clones, with some not included. The table includes fewer than 35,000 clones, roughly 90% detected once. This material consisted of CD4+ or CD8+ T cells sorted from blood, taken in a trial of the OX40 agonist ivuxolimab. The origin of the receptors is an adult with an advanced solid tumor such as melanoma, head and neck, liver or kidney cancer.

J is TRBJ2-5 and V is TRBV28, with TRBD1 matching over 7 bases. The J call is doubtful: the DNA matches TRBJ2-7 better. Germline values: CDR1 MDHEN, CDR2 SYDVKM. The CDR3 runs 20 residues. CDR3 sequence (DNA): TGTGCCAGCAGTTTAAACCCGGGACAGAAGAGATTCGGTAGCTCCTACGAGCAGTACTTC. It encodes CASSLNPGQKRFGSSYEQYF.

V is TRBV28 and J is TRBJ1-3; the D gene is possibly TRBD1 (5 bases). Germline V gene data show CDR1 as MDHEN and CDR2 as SYDVKM. This CDR3 comprises 14 residues. V was cut by 3 bases and J by 4 bases, with 10 bases left in between. The CDR3 sequence is CASSFPGGGNTIYF. The CDR3 region has the DNA TGTGCCAGCAGTTTCCCCGGGGGAGGAAACACCATATATTTT.

The V call is TRBV6-6, the J call TRBJ1-3; D is ambiguous. Trimming took 7 bases from V and 6 from J, leaving 13 bases between them. This CDR3 comprises 13 residues. CDR1 is MNHNY, CDR2 SVGAGI, per germline (reference sequence). The CDR3 here is CASTSYGENTIYF. The CDR3 DNA sequence: TGTGCCAGCACCTCTTACGGGGAAAACACCATATATTTT.

The chain carries TRBV14 and TRBJ2-2; no definite D call. V was clipped by 3 bases and J by 5 bases, with 7 bases between them. The CDR3 length is 13 residues. Looked up from germline, CDR1 is SGHDN and CDR2 is FVKESK. CDR3 DNA sequence: TGTGCCAGCAGCCATTTCAAAACCGGGGAGCTGTTTTTT. Its translation is CASSHFKTGELFF.

The V and J genes are TRBV5-4 and TRBJ2-7, with TRBD2 matching 7 bases. Losses at the gene ends were 2 bases for V and 2 bases for J; bases not matched to a gene: 4. CDR1 and CDR2 from the germline V gene are SGHNT and YYREEE (reference sequence). The CDR3 sequence is 14 residues long. Here the CDR3 reads CASSFTGGTYEQYF. DNA for the CDR3: TGTGCCAGCAGCTTCACCGGGGGGACCTACGAGCAGTACTTC.

V and J are TRBV4-1 and TRBJ2-2; TRBD1 might be the D (5 bases). The CDR3 covers 14 residues. Per germline, CDR1 MGHRA and CDR2 YSYEKL. V was clipped by 6 bases and J by 7 bases, with 15 bases between them. The CDR3 is CASSPQGFGGELFF. In DNA form, the CDR3 reads TGCGCCAGCAGTCCCCAGGGTTTCGGCGGGGAGCTGTTTTTT.

This rearrangement joins TRBV2 to TRBJ2-7; D gene ambiguous. This CDR3 has 15 residues. Trimming shortened V by 1 base and J by 0 bases, and 10 bases separated the two germline ends. CDR1 and CDR2 from the germline V gene are SNHLY and FYNNEI. The chain's CDR3 is CASSEESRNSYEQYF. The CDR3 nucleotides are TGTGCCAGCAGTGAAGAGAGCAGGAACTCCTACGAGCAGTACTTC.

The gene calls are TRBV19 and TRBJ2-1; the match to TRBD2 covers 12 bases. In germline, CDR1 is LNHDA, CDR2 SQIVND (reference sequence). The J segment lost 4 bases and the V segment lost 3 bases, leaving 1 base of the junction unmatched. The CDR3 contains 15 residues. As DNA, the CDR3 is TGTGCCAGTAGTATCGGGACTAGCGGGTACAATGAGCAGTTCTTC. Protein sequence: CASSIGTSGYNEQFF.

V is TRBV28 and J is TRBJ2-3; D may be TRBD1 (5 bases). Trimming pared 2 bases from V and 6 bases from J, leaving 12 bases between. The germline CDR1 and CDR2 sequences are MDHEN and SYDVKM. CDR3 length: 14 residues. Here the CDR3 reads CASSLTSGLDTQYF. CDR3 bases: TGTGCCAGCAGTTTAACCTCAGGGCTGGATACGCAGTATTTT.

The chain uses TRBV7-9 and TRBJ2-3; 16 bases agree with TRBD2. This CDR3 spans 17 amino acids. The trim removed 6 bases at V and 4 bases at J, leaving 7 bases unmatched. Looked up from germline, CDR1 is SEHNR and CDR2 is FQNEAQ (reference sequence). The CDR3, as DNA: TGTGCCAGCAGTTTCGGGACTAGCGGGGGGGCCCCAGATACGCAGTATTTT. The encoded protein is CASSFGTSGGAPDTQYF.

V gene TRBV11-2 combines with J gene TRBJ2-7; 8 nucleotides match TRBD1. Trimming at V came to 5 bases and at J to 6 bases, leaving 3 bases not matched to a gene. The CDR3 runs to 12 residues. Germline V CDR1 and CDR2: SGHAT, FQNNGV. CDR3: CASSPTGGEQYF. In DNA form, the CDR3 reads TGTGCCAGCAGCCCTACAGGGGGCGAGCAGTACTTC.

The rearrangement links TRBV28 to TRBJ1-1, with TRBD1 matching 8 bases. The length of the CDR3 is 13 residues. V gave up 5 bases and J gave up 5 bases; unmatched junction bases: 4. CDR1 and CDR2 from the germline V gene are MDHEN and SYDVKM. CDR3 nucleotides: TGTGCCAGCAGTCCGGACAGGGCGACTGAAGCTTTCTTT. Protein product: CASSPDRATEAFF.

The gene calls are TRBV27 and TRBJ1-2; D is possibly TRBD1 (6 bases). This CDR3 is 14 amino acids long. V was cut by 5 bases and J by 3 bases, with 13 bases left in between. Germline V gene data show CDR1 as MNHEY and CDR2 as SMNVEV (reference sequence). Here the CDR3 reads CASSLLQGDYGYTF. DNA of the CDR3: TGTGCCAGCAGTCTTCTACAGGGAGACTATGGCTACACCTTC.

CDR3 sequence: CASSSAQRDPRYEQYF. CDR3 nucleotides: TGTGCCAGCAGTTCTGCCCAGAGGGATCCCCGCTACGAGCAGTACTTC. The genes are TRBV6-5 and TRBJ2-7, with a weak D call TRBD2 (5 bases). Germline CDR1 is MNHEY and CDR2 is SVGAGI. V shed 4 bases and J shed 3 bases, with 19 bases lying between them. This CDR3 region has 16 residues.

CDR3 sequence reads: CASSFSSSGLGTKTETQYF. The CDR3 region has the DNA TGTGCCAGCAGCTTTTCTTCCTCCGGCTTGGGGACTAAAACCGAGACCCAGTACTTC. V gene TRBV11-2 combines with J gene TRBJ2-5; 7 bases are shared with TRBD2. The V gene end was trimmed by 3 bases and the J gene end by 5 bases; junction bases not matched to a gene: 21. From germline, CDR1 is SGHAT and CDR2 FQNNGV. The CDR3 covers 19 residues.

In its sample, this clone is medium-sized. The J gene is TRBJ2-2, the V gene TRBV7-2; D not resolved. The CDR3 runs to 14 residues. From germline, CDR1 is SGHTA and CDR2 FQGNSA. With 5 bases removed from V and 2 bases from J, the gap between germline ends came to 9 bases. Written as DNA, the CDR3 is TGTGCCAGCAGCCCCTTAGGAAACACCGGGGAGCTGTTTTTT. Residues: CASSPLGNTGELFF.

The chain employs TRBV7-8 and TRBJ1-1; TRBD1 is a possible D gene (6 bases). V was shortened by 4 bases and J by 4 bases, with 22 bases between the two germline ends. Looked up from germline, CDR1 is SGHVS and CDR2 is FQNEAQ. The CDR3 contains 17 residues. DNA of the CDR3: TGTGCCAGCAGCTCTCCGATCGAACGGGGGCAGGGCACTGAAGCTTTCTTT. Its translation: CASSSPIERGQGTEAFF.

V usage is TRBV6-6 and J usage is TRBJ1-2, with a possible D match to TRBD1 (5 bases). The CDR3 sequence is 15 residues long. V lost 1 base and J 1 base, leaving 10 bases between the germline ends. CDR1 and CDR2 from the germline V gene are MNHNY and SVGAGI (reference sequence). The CDR3 nucleotides read TGTGCCAGCAGTTACTTCGGGACGGATAACTATGGCTACACCTTC. This encodes CASSYFGTDNYGYTF.

The chain has TRBV7-9 and TRBJ1-5, with TRBD1 matching over 8 bases. This CDR3 spans 14 amino acids. V trimming: 4 bases; J trimming: 2 bases; junction bases outside the gene matches: 1. CDR1 is SEHNR, CDR2 FQNEAQ, per germline (reference sequence). CDR3 residues: CASSSGQGNQPQHF. The CDR3 nucleotides are TGTGCCAGCAGCTCGGGACAGGGCAATCAGCCCCAGCATTTT.

The gene calls are TRBV7-6 and TRBJ2-7; the D is unclear. The CDR3 spans 14 residues. The germline CDR1 and CDR2 sequences are SGHVS and FNYEAQ. V gave up 1 base and J gave up 4 bases, with 11 bases separating them. CDR3 residues: CASSLEPTFYEQYF. Here the CDR3 DNA reads TGTGCCAGCAGCTTAGAACCGACTTTTTACGAGCAGTACTTC.

V gene TRBV7-2 combines with J gene TRBJ2-7, with D possibly being TRBD1 (6 bases). The CDR3 is 14 amino acids. V was trimmed by 5 bases and J by 3 bases, leaving 14 bases between them. CDR1 SGHTA and CDR2 FQGNSA come from the germline V gene. Written as DNA, the CDR3 is TGTGCCAGCAGCCCCTGGACAGAGTACTACGAGCAGTACTTC. Protein product: CASSPWTEYYEQYF.

The chain combines TRBV19 with TRBJ2-3; 7 nucleotides align to TRBD1. Trimming at V came to 6 bases and at J to 7 bases, leaving 10 bases not matched to a gene. Germline V gene lookup returns CDR1 LNHDA and CDR2 SQIVND (reference sequence). The length of the CDR3 is 14 residues. CDR3 sequence reads: CASSIGTVLNTQYF. CDR3 in DNA: TGTGCCAGTAGCATCGGGACAGTTTTGAATACGCAGTATTTT.

This clone was recorded once. This chain connects TRBV5-6 to TRBJ1-1; weak D call: TRBD1 (5 bases). The length of the CDR3 is 14 residues. V was cut by 4 bases and J by 2 bases, with 12 bases left in between. The V gene's germline CDR1 is SGHDT and CDR2 YYEEEE. CDR3 loop: CASSEDISNTEAFF. CDR3 in DNA: TGTGCCAGCAGCGAGGACATCTCAAACACTGAAGCTTTCTTT.

The sample holds one count of this clone. The gene calls are TRBV30 and TRBJ2-2, with a weak D call TRBD2 (6 bases). Germline loops: CDR1 GTSNPN, CDR2 SVGIG (reference sequence). This CDR3 is built from 14 residues. The V end lost 1 base, the J end lost 6 bases, and 12 bases lay between the germline ends. CDR3 sequence (DNA): TGTGCCTGGAGTGGGGGGACTGCCGCCGGGGAGCTGTTTTTT. It translates to CAWSGGTAAGELFF.

The rearrangement links TRBV27 to TRBJ2-3, with 9 bases that match TRBD2. CDR3 length: 15 residues. The V gene's germline CDR1 is MNHEY and CDR2 SMNVEV (reference sequence). V shed 3 bases, J shed 4 bases, and the junction held 5 bases outside the gene matches. CDR3 region: CASSLVAGGADTQYF. CDR3 coding DNA: TGTGCCAGCAGTTTGGTCGCGGGGGGGGCAGATACGCAGTATTTT.

The genes are TRBV5-1 and TRBJ2-1; D is ambiguous. Trimming removed 3 bases from V and 8 bases from J, with 9 bases in between. This CDR3 contains 12 residues. Germline lookup yields CDR1 SGHRS and CDR2 YFSETQ. CDR3 sequence: CASSSDGDEQFF. The CDR3 nucleotides are TGCGCCAGCAGCTCCGACGGCGATGAGCAGTTCTTC.

The chain is built from TRBV30 and TRBJ2-7; D gene unclear. CDR3 length: 12 residues. The ends were cut back, 0 bases at V and 3 bases at J, with 6 bases in the middle. Looked up from germline, CDR1 is GTSNPN and CDR2 is SVGIG (reference sequence). The chain's CDR3 is CAWSVKLYEQYF. CDR3 nucleotide sequence: TGTGCCTGGAGTGTAAAACTCTACGAGCAGTACTTC.

In its sample, this clone was seen once. V usage is TRBV11-2 and J usage is TRBJ2-2, with TRBD1 identical over 8 bases. CDR1 is SGHAT, CDR2 FQNNGV, per germline. There are 16 residues in the CDR3. The trim removed 5 bases at V and 4 bases at J, leaving 9 bases unmatched. The CDR3 DNA is TGTGCCAGCAGCCGCGCCCCTACAGGGGGCACCGGGGAGCTGTTTTTT. It yields the protein CASSRAPTGGTGELFF.

The gene calls are TRBV5-4 and TRBJ2-1, with D unresolved. The CDR3 sequence is 15 residues long. V was clipped by 4 bases and J by 0 bases, with 11 bases between them. CDR1 and CDR2 (germline): SGHNT, YYREEE (reference sequence). CDR3 DNA sequence: TGTGCCAGCAGCCATCACCTCGACTCCTACAATGAGCAGTTCTTC. Translating it yields CASSHHLDSYNEQFF.